The sequence of this T cell receptor beta chain was determined in a study of T cell responses to AZD1222 COVID-19 vaccine. The method was immunoSEQ multiplex PCR; TCRdb's version includes in-frame clones alone and lacks a portion of them. This sample has approximately 130,000 clones, with 75% to 95% found just once. Per the germline V gene, CDR1 is LNHNV and CDR2 is YYDKDF (reference sequence). Trimming shortened V by 3 bases and J by 9 bases, and 19 bases separated the two germline ends. The CDR3 extends over 15 amino acids. The source material was peripheral blood, sampled 28 days after the second dose of the MenACWY control vaccine. The chain uses TRBV15 and TRBJ2-3; possibly TRBD1 for D (5 bases). This receptor was obtained from an adult who received the MenACWY meningococcal vaccine as a control. The CDR3 spells CATSSTSKKRQTQYF. CDR3 in DNA: TGTGCCACCAGCAGCACATCAAAGAAAAGACAGACGCAGTATTTT.